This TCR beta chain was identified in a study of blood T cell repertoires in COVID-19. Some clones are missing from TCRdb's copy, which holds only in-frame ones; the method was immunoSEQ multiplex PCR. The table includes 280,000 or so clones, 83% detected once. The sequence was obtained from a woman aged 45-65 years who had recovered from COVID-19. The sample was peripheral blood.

The CDR3 nucleotides are TGTGCCAGCAGCTTAGCGACTTTGGGGTTCTTC. This encodes CASSLATLGFF. The chain joins TRBV7-2 to TRBJ2-1; D ambiguous. Germline CDR1 SGHTA, CDR2 FQGNSA. Trimming pared 0 bases from V and 15 bases from J, leaving 9 bases between. The CDR3 loop spans 11 amino acids. Looking up the rest from reference TRBV7-2 and TRBJ2-1 gives the full variable domain: GAGVSQSPSNKVTEKGKDVELRCDPISGHTALYWYRQSLGQGLEFLIYFQGNSAPDKSGLPSDRFSAERTGGSVSTLTIQRTQQEDSAVYLCASSLATLGFFGPGTRLTVL.